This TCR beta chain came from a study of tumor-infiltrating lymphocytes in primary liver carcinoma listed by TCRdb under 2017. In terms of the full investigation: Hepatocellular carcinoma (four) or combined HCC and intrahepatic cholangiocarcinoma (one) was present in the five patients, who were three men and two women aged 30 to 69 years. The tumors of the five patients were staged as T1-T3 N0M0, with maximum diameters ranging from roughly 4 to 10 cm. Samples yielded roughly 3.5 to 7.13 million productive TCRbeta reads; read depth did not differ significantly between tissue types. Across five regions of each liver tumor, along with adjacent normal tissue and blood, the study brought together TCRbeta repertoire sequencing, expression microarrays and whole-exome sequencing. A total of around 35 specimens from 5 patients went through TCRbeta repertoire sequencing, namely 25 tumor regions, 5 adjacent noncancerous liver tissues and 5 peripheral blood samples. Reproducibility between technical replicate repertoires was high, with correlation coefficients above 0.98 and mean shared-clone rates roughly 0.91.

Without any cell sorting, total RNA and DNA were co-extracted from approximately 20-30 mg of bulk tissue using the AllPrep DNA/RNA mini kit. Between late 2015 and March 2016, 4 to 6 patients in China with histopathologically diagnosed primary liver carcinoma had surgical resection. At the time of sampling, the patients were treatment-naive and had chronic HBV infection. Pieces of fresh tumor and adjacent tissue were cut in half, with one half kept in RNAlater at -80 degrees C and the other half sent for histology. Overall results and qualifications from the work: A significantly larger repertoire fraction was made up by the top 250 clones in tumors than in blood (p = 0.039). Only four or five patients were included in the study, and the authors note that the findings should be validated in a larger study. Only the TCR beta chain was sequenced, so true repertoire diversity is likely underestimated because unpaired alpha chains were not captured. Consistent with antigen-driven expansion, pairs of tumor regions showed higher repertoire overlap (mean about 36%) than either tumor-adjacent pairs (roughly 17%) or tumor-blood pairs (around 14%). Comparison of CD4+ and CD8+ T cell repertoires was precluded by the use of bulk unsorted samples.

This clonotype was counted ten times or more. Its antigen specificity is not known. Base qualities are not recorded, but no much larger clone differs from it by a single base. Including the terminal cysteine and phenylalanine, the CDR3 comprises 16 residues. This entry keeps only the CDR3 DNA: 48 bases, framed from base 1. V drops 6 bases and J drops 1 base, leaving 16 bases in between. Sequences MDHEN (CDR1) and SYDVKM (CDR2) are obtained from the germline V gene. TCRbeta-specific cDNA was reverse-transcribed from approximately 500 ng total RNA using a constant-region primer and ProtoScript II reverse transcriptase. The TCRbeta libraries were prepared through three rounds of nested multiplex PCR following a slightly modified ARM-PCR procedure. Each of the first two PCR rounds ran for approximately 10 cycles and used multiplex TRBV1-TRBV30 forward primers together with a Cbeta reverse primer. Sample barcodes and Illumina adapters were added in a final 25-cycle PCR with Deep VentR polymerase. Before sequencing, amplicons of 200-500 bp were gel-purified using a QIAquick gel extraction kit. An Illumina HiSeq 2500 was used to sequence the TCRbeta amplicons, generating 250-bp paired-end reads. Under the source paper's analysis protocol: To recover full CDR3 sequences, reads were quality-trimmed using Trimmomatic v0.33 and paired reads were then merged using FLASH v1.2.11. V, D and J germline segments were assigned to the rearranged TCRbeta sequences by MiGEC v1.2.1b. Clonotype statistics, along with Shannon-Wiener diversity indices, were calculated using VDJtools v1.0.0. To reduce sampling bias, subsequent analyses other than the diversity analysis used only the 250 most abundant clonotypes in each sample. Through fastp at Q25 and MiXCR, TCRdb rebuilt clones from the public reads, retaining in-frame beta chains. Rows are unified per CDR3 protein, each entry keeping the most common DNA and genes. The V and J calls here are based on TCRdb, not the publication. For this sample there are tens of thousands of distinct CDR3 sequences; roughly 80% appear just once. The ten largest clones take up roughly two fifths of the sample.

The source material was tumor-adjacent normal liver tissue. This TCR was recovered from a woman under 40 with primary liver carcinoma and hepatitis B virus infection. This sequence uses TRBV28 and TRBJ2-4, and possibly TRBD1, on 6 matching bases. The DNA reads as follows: TGTGCCAGCAGCTCTGGGGGCGGTTGGGCCAAAAACATTCAGTACTTC. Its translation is CASSSGGGWAKNIQYF.